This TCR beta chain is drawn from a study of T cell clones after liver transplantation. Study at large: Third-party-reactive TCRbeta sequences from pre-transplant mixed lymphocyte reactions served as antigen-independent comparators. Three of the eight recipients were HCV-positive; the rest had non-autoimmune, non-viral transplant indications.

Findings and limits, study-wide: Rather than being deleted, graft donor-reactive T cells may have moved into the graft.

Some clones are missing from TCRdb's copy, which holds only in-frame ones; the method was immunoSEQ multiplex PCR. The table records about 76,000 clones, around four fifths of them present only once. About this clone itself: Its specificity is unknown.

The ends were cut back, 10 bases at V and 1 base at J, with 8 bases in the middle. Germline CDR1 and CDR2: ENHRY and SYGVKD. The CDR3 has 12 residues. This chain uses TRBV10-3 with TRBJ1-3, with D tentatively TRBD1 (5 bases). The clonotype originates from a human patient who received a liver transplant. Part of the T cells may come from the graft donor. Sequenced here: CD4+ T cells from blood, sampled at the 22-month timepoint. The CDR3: CASRQSGNTIYF. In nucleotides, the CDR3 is TGTGCCAGCCGACAGTCTGGAAACACCATATATTTT.